This paragraph reports one TCR beta chain. The target antigen is unknown. The entry originates in a study of vaccination and CD4 T cells after COVID-19. On the study more broadly: The interval from dose two to post-vaccine sampling had a median of approximately 73 days, and it ranged from 14 to 241.

The treatment: approximately 9-day PBMC culture with coronavirus spike peptide pools or control peptides (ViraFEST assay). The unexposed donor provided CD4+ T cells, which were taken before the COVID-19 pandemic (2011-2018). Via ViraFEST, peptide pools expanded antigen-specific T cells before TCR sequencing. Cells were cultured for approximately ten days, and then CD4+ T cells were isolated by negative selection. Where cell yield allowed, unexposed-donor CD4+ T cells were probed with SARS-CoV-2 S/N and four cold-coronavirus spikes. The study sequenced cultured CD4+ T cell DNA using the Oncomine TCR Beta short-read assay. The source of extracted genomic DNA was cultured CD4+ T cells. TCRdb itself ran the PCR reads through MiXCR, one entry per CDR3 protein. The repertoire holds under 8,000 distinct CDR3 sequences, over 35% seen once, with under 40% in the top ten. CDR3 length equals 16 residues. V was pared by 1 base and J by 6 bases, with 17 bases between. CDR1 and CDR2 (germline): SGHNT, YENEEA.

This TCR was recovered from a human donor in good health. Sequenced: CD4+ T cells from blood, cultured in vitro. The chain joins TRBV11-3 to TRBJ2-3; no firm D call. CDR3 bases: TGTGCCAGCAGCTTAGGGCCAGACTCCCCCTCGGATACGCAGTATTTT. This translates into CASSLGPDSPSDTQYF. Combining the CDR3 with reference TRBV11-3 and TRBJ2-3 gives the whole variable domain EAGVVQSPRYKIIEKKQPVAFWCNPISGHNTLYWYLQNLGQGPELLIRYENEEAVDDSQLPKDRFSAERLKGVDSTLKIQPAELGDSAVYLCASSLGPDSPSDTQYFGPGTRLTVL.